The T cell receptor beta chain described here comes from a study of control samples from healthy donors and cancer patients. The CDR3 is 14 residues long. Germline CDR1 SGHTA, CDR2 FQGNSA. With 5 bases removed from V and 5 bases from J, the gap between germline ends came to 13 bases. The method was immunoSEQ multiplex PCR; TCRdb's version includes in-frame clones alone and lacks a portion of them. The repertoire holds about 82,000 clones, with roughly 90% as singletons. The chain employs TRBV7-2 and TRBJ1-5, with D possibly TRBD1 on 5 matching bases. Sequencing was performed on blood. This clonotype originated in a man aged 45-65 years in good health. CDR3 nucleotide sequence: TGTGCCAGCAGCCCAGGGCAGCGGGATCAGCCCCAGCATTTT. This translates into CASSPGQRDQPQHF.